Described below is a single TCR beta chain sequence and its context. The target antigen is unknown. One entry per CDR3 protein results from TCRdb running MiXCR on the 5' RACE reads. The sample consists of 170,000 or so distinct CDR3 sequences, about 20% of them appearing once. These data come from a study of T-cell memory formation after mild COVID-19. Study-level findings and limits: A balance of CD4 and CD8 characterized clones contracting day 15 to 85, whereas later expanders leaned CD4+. Shrinking CD4+ clones were chiefly CM and EM; CD8+ ones were chiefly EMRA. Cross-reactive memory appears to have joined, as suggested by some responding clones showing up in pre-infection memory. There was no confirmation that second-wave clones peaking on day 37 were SARS-CoV-2 specific.

V was pared by 5 bases and J by 0 bases, with 14 bases between. Germline CDR1 and CDR2: SQVTM and ANQGSEA. The CDR3 loop spans 15 amino acids. V gene TRBV29-1 combines with J gene TRBJ2-1; possibly TRBD2 for D (6 bases). Material: PBMCs or a T cell subset sorted from them (not recorded which). The source of this sequence is an adult woman who had mild COVID-19 (a few samples of this study predate the infection). Cell type and time point are not known. The CDR3 is CSVSTGTSSYNEQFF. The CDR3 coding sequence is TGCAGCGTTTCCACCGGGACTTCCTCCTACAATGAGCAGTTCTTC.